The 28 T cell receptor beta chains given below trace back to one sample, sequenced in a study of T-cell memory formation after mild COVID-19. Each CDR3 protein gets one entry after TCRdb re-called the 5' RACE reads with MiXCR. The table includes about 310,000 distinct CDR3 sequences, roughly a fifth detected once. The sequencing input was PBMCs or a T cell subset sorted from them (not recorded which). The receptors shown here come from a young man who had mild COVID-19 (a few samples of this study predate the infection). Cell type and time point are not known.

This clonotype has more than one count but fewer than ten. The chain carries TRBV3-1 and TRBJ1-5; no reliable D call. The V gene's germline CDR1 is LGHDT and CDR2 YNNKEL (reference sequence). V gave up 4 bases and J gave up 1 base, with 8 bases separating them. There are 14 residues in the CDR3. The CDR3 region has the DNA TGTGCCAGCAGCCGAGTACAGAGCAATCAGCCCCAGCATTTT. Amino acids: CASSRVQSNQPQHF.

The chain combines TRBV5-1 with TRBJ2-7, with 9 positions matching TRBD1. Germline lookup yields CDR1 SGHRS and CDR2 YFSETQ. V gave up 7 bases and J gave up 3 bases; unmatched junction bases: 14. This CDR3 spans 16 amino acids. CDR3 in DNA: TGCGCCAGCGGACAGGGGCCGACCAGCACCTTCTACGAGCAGTACTTC. This sequence encodes CASGQGPTSTFYEQYF.

The V and J genes are TRBV5-6 and TRBJ2-5, with 7 positions matching TRBD1. V shed 0 bases, J shed 1 base, and the junction held 3 bases outside the gene matches. In germline, CDR1 is SGHDT, CDR2 YYEEEE. The CDR3 runs to 15 residues. The CDR3 is CASSLEGTVQETQYF. In DNA, the CDR3 is TGTGCCAGCAGCTTGGAGGGGACAGTCCAAGAGACCCAGTACTTC.

This chain joins TRBV10-3 and TRBJ2-7; D gene uncertain. Germline loops: CDR1 ENHRY, CDR2 SYGVKD. The CDR3 sequence is 13 residues long. V was shortened by 10 bases and J by 5 bases, with 18 bases between the two germline ends. For the CDR3, the DNA is TGTGCCACTGGAAGACGGCCGGATGACGAGCAGTACGTC. Encoded protein: CATGRRPDDEQYV.

This clonotype was observed a few times. This chain connects TRBV4-3 to TRBJ1-1; a possible D gene is TRBD1 (5 bases). The ends were cut back, 0 bases at V and 5 bases at J, with 16 bases in the middle. Germline assignment: CDR1 LGHNA and CDR2 YSLEER. The CDR3 is 16 amino acids. CDR3 coding DNA: TGCGCCAGCAGCCAAGATCGGGCAGGGAGCAAGACTGAAGCTTTCTTT. Translating gives CASSQDRAGSKTEAFF.

A few counts support this clonotype. This sequence joins TRBV4-1 and TRBJ1-2; D gene ambiguous. Trimming took off 0 bases at V and 8 bases at J, with 16 bases between the two ends. CDR1 is MGHRA, CDR2 YSYEKL, per germline. This CDR3 has 15 amino acids. The chain's CDR3 is CASSQDMFPFEGYTF. In nucleotides, the CDR3 is TGCGCCAGCAGCCAAGATATGTTCCCATTTGAGGGCTACACCTTC.

This clonotype was seen only a few times. Here the CDR3 DNA reads TGTGCCAGCAGGGAGGGGGGGGACGAGCAGTACTTC. As protein: CASREGGDEQYF. The chain is built from TRBV6-6 and TRBJ2-7; perhaps TRBD2 as D (7 bases). This CDR3 is built from 12 residues. In germline, CDR1 is MNHNY, CDR2 SVGAGI (reference sequence). Trimming took off 6 bases at V and 5 bases at J, with 11 bases between the two ends.

The chain recombines TRBV18 with TRBJ2-5, with 7 bases aligning to TRBD2. J lost 5 bases, V lost 2 bases, and 17 bases had no gene match. The CDR3 extends over 18 amino acids. Per germline, CDR1 KGHSH and CDR2 LQKENI. The CDR3 reads CASSPSAGSTWYSETQYF. The CDR3 nucleotides are TGTGCCAGCTCACCATCAGCGGGGTCCACCTGGTATAGTGAGACCCAGTACTTC.

This chain links TRBV7-9 with TRBJ2-1; D is undetermined. The CDR3 spans 10 residues. Germline CDR1 is SEHNR and CDR2 is FQNEAQ (reference sequence). The V end lost 5 bases, the J end lost 10 bases, and 6 bases lay between the germline ends. CDR3 DNA sequence: TGTGCCAGCAGCCTACTAGAGCAGTTCTTC. This codes for CASSLLEQFF. The complete variable domain, with remaining parts taken from reference TRBV7-9 and TRBJ2-1, reads DTGVSQNPRHKITKRGQNVTFRCDPISEHNRLYWYRQTLGQGPEFLTYFQNEAQLEKSRLLSDRFSAERPKGSFSTLEIQRTEQGDSAMYLCASSLLEQFFGPGTRLTVL.

J is TRBJ2-7 and V is TRBV7-9; 8 bases are shared with TRBD2. Germline lookup yields CDR1 SEHNR and CDR2 FQNEAQ (reference sequence). The CDR3 loop spans 13 amino acids. After removal of 8 bases from V and 6 bases from J, the junction contained 9 bases not matched to a gene. CDR3 in DNA: TGTGCCAGCGGAAAACCGGGGGGGTTCGAGCAGTACTTC. It specifies CASGKPGGFEQYF.

The V gene is TRBV4-3, the J gene TRBJ1-2; TRBD1 agrees at 9 bases. The germline gives CDR1 LGHNA, CDR2 YSLEER. Germline trimming cut 1 base from V and 7 bases from J; bases unmatched to any gene: 4. The CDR3 covers 14 residues. DNA for the CDR3: TGCGCCAGCAGCCAAGGGACAGGGGCGAGTGGCTACACCTTC. Translation gives CASSQGTGASGYTF.

The CDR3 sequence: CASSYGTEGTYEQYV. The CDR3 nucleotides are TGCGCCAGCAGCTACGGGACAGAGGGGACCTACGAGCAGTACGTC. The rearrangement joins TRBV5-1 to TRBJ2-7; the match to TRBD1 covers 7 bases. V gave up 3 bases and J gave up 2 bases; unmatched junction bases: 8. This CDR3 is built from 15 residues. Germline CDR1 reads SGHRS; CDR2 reads YFSETQ.

This clonotype was seen only a few times. The chain uses TRBV25-1 and TRBJ2-3, with 9 bases fitting TRBD2. The CDR3 contains 15 residues. Germline V gene data show CDR1 as MGHDK and CDR2 as SYGVNS. V was clipped by 11 bases and J by 5 bases; unmatched bases: 14. The CDR3 bases are TGTGCCGTCCAATGCGGGGGGGCCAGGGGAGATACGCAGTATTTT. Translating gives CAVQCGGARGDTQYF.

This clonotype was observed a handful of times. The chain carries TRBV15 and TRBJ2-4; TRBD1 agrees at 9 bases. The length of the CDR3 is 15 residues. After removal of 0 bases from V and 4 bases from J, the junction contained 1 base not matched to a gene. CDR1 and CDR2 (germline): LNHNV, YYDKDF (reference sequence). Here the CDR3 reads CATSREGTGKNIQYF. Here the CDR3 DNA reads TGTGCCACCAGCAGAGAGGGGACAGGGAAAAACATTCAGTACTTC.

The V call is TRBV6-1, the J call TRBJ2-7, with TRBD1 matching over 7 bases. Germline V gene data show CDR1 as MNHNS and CDR2 as SASEGT. The CDR3 length is 13 residues. V lost 2 bases, J lost 6 bases, and 4 bases stayed unmatched. CDR3 DNA: TGTGCCAGCAGTGAAAGACAGGGTCTCGAGCAGTACGTC. It translates to CASSERQGLEQYV.

This clonotype was seen a few times. The rearrangement links TRBV7-2 to TRBJ1-6; weak D call: TRBD1 (5 bases). The V end was cut by 0 bases, the J end by 15 bases, with 12 bases between. The length of the CDR3 is 13 residues. The germline gives CDR1 SGHTA, CDR2 FQGNSA. The CDR3 here is CASSLAGGADLHF. In DNA, the CDR3 is TGTGCCAGCAGCTTAGCGGGCGGGGCAGACCTCCACTTT.

There are a few counts of this clonotype. This chain links TRBV3-1 with TRBJ2-3; no definite D call. Germline CDR1 and CDR2: LGHDT and YNNKEL (reference sequence). The CDR3 loop spans 13 amino acids. The V and J ends lost 5 bases and 5 bases respectively, with 11 bases between them. DNA of the CDR3: TGTGCCAGCAGCACCCGGACGGTAGATACGCAGTATTTT. Translation: CASSTRTVDTQYF.

This chain uses TRBV6-6 with TRBJ1-2; D gene uncertain. The V gene's germline CDR1 is MNHNY and CDR2 SVGAGI (reference sequence). This CDR3 spans 12 amino acids. Trimming removed 0 bases at V and 5 bases at J, with 4 bases between. In DNA, the CDR3 is TGTGCCAGCAGTTACTCGCAGTATGGCTACACCTTC. It codes for CASSYSQYGYTF.

The chain uses TRBV5-1 and TRBJ1-2, with 7 nucleotides matching TRBD1. V lost 0 bases and J lost 12; bases outside the gene matches: 8. CDR1 and CDR2 from the germline V gene are SGHRS and YFSETQ. The CDR3 spans 13 residues. CDR3 region: CASSLGQGEINTF. DNA for the CDR3: TGCGCCAGCAGCTTGGGACAGGGAGAGATTAACACCTTC.

This clonotype turned up a few times. The chain combines TRBV4-1 with TRBJ2-3; D remains unclear. Germline V gene lookup returns CDR1 MGHRA and CDR2 YSYEKL. V lost 2 bases and J 1 base, leaving 19 bases between the germline ends. The CDR3 runs to 18 residues. DNA for the CDR3: TGCGCCAGCAGCCAAACCGCCCGAGGAGTGTGGGGCACAGATACGCAGTATTTT. It translates to CASSQTARGVWGTDTQYF.

This clonotype was seen more than once but under ten times. The V call is TRBV18, the J call TRBJ1-6, with 8 nucleotides matching TRBD1. Germline CDR1 reads KGHSH; CDR2 reads LQKENI. This CDR3 comprises 15 residues. Unmatched junction bases numbered 9, after V lost 5 bases and J lost 9 bases. In DNA form, the CDR3 reads TGTGCCAGCTCAGGCAGGGGGCCGGTAGGTTCACCCCTCCACTTT. It encodes CASSGRGPVGSPLHF. Supplemented by reference TRBV18 and TRBJ1-6, the full variable domain reads NAGVMQNPRHLVRRRGQEARLRCSPMKGHSHVYWYRQLPEEGLKFMVYLQKENIIDESGMPKERFSAEFPKEGPSILRIQQVVRGDSAAYFCASSGRGPVGSPLHFGNGTRLTVT.

The CDR3 loop reads CASSWLPGQLYSNQPQHF. For the CDR3, the DNA is TGTGCCAGCAGTTGGCTCCCGGGACAGCTTTATAGCAATCAGCCCCAGCATTTT. V and J are TRBV6-2 or TRBV6-3 and TRBJ1-5; 7 positions match TRBD1. The V gene end was trimmed by 4 bases and the J gene end by 0 bases; junction bases not matched to a gene: 12. The CDR3 is 18 amino acids. CDR1 MNHEY and CDR2 SVGEGT come from the germline V gene.

The V gene is TRBV7-2, the J gene TRBJ2-1; no firm D call. Germline V lookup: CDR1 SGHTA, CDR2 FQGNSA. The ends were cut back, 1 base at V and 3 bases at J, with 13 bases in the middle. The CDR3 extends over 16 amino acids. The CDR3 here is CASSLGAPRFYNEQFF. The CDR3 DNA is TGTGCCAGCAGCTTAGGGGCCCCGAGATTCTACAATGAGCAGTTCTTC. The entire variable domain, with the rest obtained from reference TRBV7-2 and TRBJ2-1, is as follows: GAGVSQSPSNKVTEKGKDVELRCDPISGHTALYWYRQSLGQGLEFLIYFQGNSAPDKSGLPSDRFSAERTGGSVSTLTIQRTQQEDSAVYLCASSLGAPRFYNEQFFGPGTRLTVL.

A few counts support this clonotype. CDR3 coding DNA: TGTGCCAGCAGTCTACTTGGGGGGGGGTCCACTGAAGCTTTCTTT. Amino acid sequence: CASSLLGGGSTEAFF. The chain employs TRBV12-3 or TRBV12-4 and TRBJ1-1; weak D call: TRBD1 (5 bases). Trimming took off 5 bases at V and 4 bases at J, with 17 bases between the two ends. The CDR3 is 15 residues long.

This rearrangement joins TRBV7-9 to TRBJ2-2; 7 nucleotides align to TRBD2. J lost 4 bases, V lost 2 bases, and 13 bases had no gene match. The germline gives CDR1 SEHNR, CDR2 FQNEAQ (reference sequence). This CDR3 contains 18 residues. The CDR3 DNA reads as TGTGCCAGCAGCTTATATGCGGGGGTCATTCGGGGCACCGGGGAGCTGTTTTTT. Protein product: CASSLYAGVIRGTGELFF.

DNA of the CDR3: TGCGCCAGCAGCCAGGACGCGGCCAGCTCCTACGAGCAGTACTTC. Translation gives CASSQDAASSYEQYF. V usage is TRBV10-2 and J usage is TRBJ2-7; the D is unclear. Trimming took off 6 bases at V and 0 bases at J, with 15 bases between the two ends. The CDR3 has 15 amino acids. Per germline, CDR1 WSHSY and CDR2 SAAADI.

This clonotype came up a few times. In nucleotides, the CDR3 is TGTGCCAGCAGCTTAGCGCGGGGGGGGTCCACTGAAGCTTTCTTT. Residues: CASSLARGGSTEAFF. This rearrangement joins TRBV7-8 to TRBJ1-1; TRBD1 is a possible D gene (5 bases). Trimming removed 0 bases at V and 4 bases at J, with 12 bases between. CDR1 is SGHVS, CDR2 FQNEAQ, per germline. The CDR3 has 15 amino acids.

The chain recombines TRBV6-1 with TRBJ2-7, with D possibly matching TRBD1 (6 bases). The CDR3 runs to 12 residues. CDR1 and CDR2 from the germline V gene are MNHNS and SASEGT. The germline V and J ends were trimmed by 6 bases and 4 bases, with 10 bases remaining between them. CDR3 sequence reads: CASSRGQYEQYV. The CDR3 nucleotides are TGTGCCAGCAGCCGGGGACAATACGAGCAGTACGTC.